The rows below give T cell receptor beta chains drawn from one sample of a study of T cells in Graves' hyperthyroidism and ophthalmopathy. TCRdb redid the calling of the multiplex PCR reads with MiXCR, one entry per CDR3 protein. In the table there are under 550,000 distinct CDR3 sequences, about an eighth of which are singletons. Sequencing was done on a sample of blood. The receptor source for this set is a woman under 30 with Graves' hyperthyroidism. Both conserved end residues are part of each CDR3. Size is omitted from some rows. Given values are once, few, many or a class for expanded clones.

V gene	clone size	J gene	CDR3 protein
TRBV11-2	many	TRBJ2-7	CASSLELLAGYYF
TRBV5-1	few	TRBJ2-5	CASSLGRESVRETQYF
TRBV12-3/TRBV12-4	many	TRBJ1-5	CASSGGGVSNQPQHF
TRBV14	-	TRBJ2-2	CASSQGTGWTGELFF
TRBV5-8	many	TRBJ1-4	CASSLEGTPGEKLFF
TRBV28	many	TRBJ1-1	CASSLGTKNTEAFF
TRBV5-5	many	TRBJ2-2	CASSLQAGGRTGELFF
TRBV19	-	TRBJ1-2	CASMPGHTNLYGYTF
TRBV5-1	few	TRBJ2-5	CASSRPGKQETQYF
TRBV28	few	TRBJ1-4	CASSPPGGSNEKLFF
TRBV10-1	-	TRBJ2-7	CASSESTAYEQYF
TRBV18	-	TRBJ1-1	CASSHGRTENTEAFF
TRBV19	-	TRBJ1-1	CASSTLEGTEAFF
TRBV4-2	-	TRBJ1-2	CASSFDRRQGGYTF
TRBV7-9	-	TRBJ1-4	CASTRDGEKLFF
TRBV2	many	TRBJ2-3	CASSTGPDTQYF